This T cell receptor beta chain derives from a study of T cells in Graves' hyperthyroidism and ophthalmopathy. The CDR3 runs 13 residues. V lost 6 bases and J lost 8; bases outside the gene matches: 10. CDR1 GTSNPN and CDR2 SVGIG come from the germline V gene (reference sequence). This clonotype was counted ten times or more. The investigators amplified TCR beta CDR3 regions from RNA transcripts. An initial round of RT-PCR targeting the TCR CDR3 relied on the HTBI primer set. Each CDR3 protein is one row after TCRdb ran MiXCR on the multiplex PCR reads. The table records some 570,000 distinct CDR3 sequences, 14% of them present only once.

Sequencing was done on a sample of blood. This clonotype originated in a woman aged 18 to 35 with Graves' ophthalmopathy. The V call is TRBV30, the J call TRBJ2-7; TRBD1 matches at 10 bases. CDR3 loop: CACFSGDRGKQYF. The CDR3 coding sequence is TGTGCCTGCTTTTCAGGGGACAGGGGAAAGCAGTACTTC. Looking up the rest from reference TRBV30 and TRBJ2-7 gives the full variable domain: SQTIHQWPATLVQPVGSPLSLECTVEGTSNPNLYWYRQAAGRGLQLLFYSVGIGQISSEVPQNLSASRPQDRQFILSSKKLLLSDSGFYLCACFSGDRGKQYFGPGTRLTVT.